These 6 T cell receptor beta chains share one sample of origin, sequenced in a study of siplizumab effects on memory and regulatory T cells. TCRdb's table, derived via immunoSEQ multiplex PCR, lists solely in-frame clones and lacks some. The profile shows approximately 50,000 clones, over 90% of them singletons. Sequencing was done on a sample of CD8+ T cells sorted from blood. The origin of the receptors is a human donor in good health.

CDR3 residues: CASSQLGANVLTF. The DNA of the CDR3 is TGTGCCAGCAGCCAGCTTGGGGCCAACGTCCTGACTTTC. The chain carries TRBV14 and TRBJ2-6; D not certain. The CDR3 extends over 13 amino acids. Trimming took 3 bases from V and 3 from J, leaving 3 bases between them. Germline CDR1 SGHDN, CDR2 FVKESK.

CDR3 DNA: TGTGCTAGTGGTCCCTCCTTATCAACCCCCCAAGAGACCCAGTACTTC. Translated, it gives CASGPSLSTPQETQYF. V usage is TRBV12-5 and J usage is TRBJ2-5; D not resolved. In germline, CDR1 is LGHNT, CDR2 FRNRAP. Deletions cut 5 bases from V and 1 base from J, with 17 bases between. CDR3 size: 16 residues.

The chain joins TRBV7-6 to TRBJ2-7, with D unclear. The germline V and J ends were trimmed by 1 base and 3 bases, with 13 bases remaining between them. Germline loops: CDR1 SGHVS, CDR2 FNYEAQ. The CDR3 sequence is 15 residues long. CDR3 loop: CASSLELGLNYEQYF. In nucleotides, the CDR3 is TGTGCCAGCAGCTTAGAACTCGGCTTGAACTACGAGCAGTACTTC.

The V and J genes are TRBV19 and TRBJ1-2, with a tentative D call TRBD1 (6 bases). Trimming left V 3 bases short and J 2 bases short, with 16 bases between. The CDR3 runs to 16 residues. Germline loops: CDR1 LNHDA, CDR2 SQIVND (reference sequence). The CDR3: CASSIESWGHNYGYTF. The CDR3, as DNA: TGTGCCAGTAGTATTGAGTCTTGGGGGCACAACTATGGCTACACCTTC.

This clone was seen just once. V is TRBV5-1 and J is TRBJ1-2; 8 positions agree with TRBD1. The ends lost 0 bases at V and 4 bases at J; junction bases unmatched: 5. This CDR3 is 15 amino acids long. Looked up from germline, CDR1 is SGHRS and CDR2 is YFSETQ. CDR3 in amino acids: CASSLGTGSAYGYTF. CDR3 DNA sequence: TGCGCCAGCAGCTTGGGGACAGGGTCAGCCTATGGCTACACCTTC. Filled out from reference TRBV5-1 and TRBJ1-2, the complete variable domain reads KAGVTQTPRYLIKTRGQQVTLSCSPISGHRSVSWYQQTPGQGLQFLFEYFSETQRNKGNFPGRFSGRQFSNSRSEMNVSTLELGDSALYLCASSLGTGSAYGYTFGSGTRLTVV.

This clone occurred once. The chain couples TRBV9 to TRBJ1-1; 11 bases align to TRBD1. J lost 0 bases, V lost 3 bases, and 16 bases had no gene match. The CDR3 length is 20 residues. Germline values: CDR1 SGDLS, CDR2 YYNGEE. The CDR3 coding sequence is TGTGCCAGCAGCGCTTACGACCGGACAGGGGGCCTCGGGATGAACACTGAAGCTTTCTTT. Amino acid sequence: CASSAYDRTGGLGMNTEAFF. The full variable domain, rest sourced from reference TRBV9 and TRBJ1-1, is DSGVTQTPKHLITATGQRVTLRCSPRSGDLSVYWYQQSLDQGLQFLIQYYNGEERAKGNILERFSAQQFPDLHSELNLSSLELGDSALYFCASSAYDRTGGLGMNTEAFFGQGTRLTVV.